These 11 T cell receptor beta chains originate from one sample sequenced in a study of shared T cell receptors in the human thymus. The protocol was immunoSEQ multiplex PCR, while the TCRdb copy is restricted to in-frame clones and leaves out a portion. Of hundreds of thousands of clones in the sample, about 90% were seen once. The same specimen was also included in a second study, on human thymus T cells.

Material for sequencing was thymocytes. Receptors originate from a boy in the first two years of life with a congenital heart defect.

This clone was detected once. The chain recombines TRBV15 with TRBJ1-6, with 7 bases that match TRBD1. The CDR3 spans 18 residues. V shed 5 bases and J 0 bases; nucleotides not matched to a gene: 10. Germline V CDR1 and CDR2: LNHNV, YYDKDF (reference sequence). The DNA for the CDR3 is TGTGCCACCAGCCTTCCGACACAGGGGCGCTCCTATAATTCACCCCTCCACTTT. It yields the protein CATSLPTQGRSYNSPLHF.

The rearrangement links TRBV6-5 to TRBJ2-5; D gene ambiguous. The V end lost 2 bases, the J end lost 1 base, and 8 bases lay between the germline ends. The CDR3 is 14 amino acids. CDR1 is MNHEY, CDR2 SVGAGI, per germline. The CDR3 sequence: CASSYRRSQETQYF. Written as DNA, the CDR3 is TGTGCCAGCAGTTACAGGCGGTCCCAAGAGACCCAGTACTTC.

This clone was seen a few times. The rearrangement uses TRBV7-2 and TRBJ2-2; 12 nucleotides align to TRBD2. The CDR3 contains 19 residues. Looked up from germline, CDR1 is SGHTA and CDR2 is FQGNSA. Trimming at V came to 5 bases and at J to 2 bases, leaving 12 bases not matched to a gene. In nucleotides, the CDR3 is TGTGCCAGCAGCCCGAGTATAGGGACTAGCGGGCGCAACACCGGGGAGCTGTTTTTT. Its translation is CASSPSIGTSGRNTGELFF.

This clone was observed a handful of times. At the DNA level, this CDR3 is encoded by other sequences in the same sample as well. This chain joins TRBV7-6 and TRBJ1-1; no clear D. V was clipped by 0 bases and J by 1 base, with 6 bases between them. CDR1 and CDR2 (germline): SGHVS, FNYEAQ. There are 14 residues in the CDR3. The CDR3 sequence: CASSLAGGNTEAFF. In DNA form, the CDR3 reads TGTGCCAGCAGCTTAGCTGGAGGGAACACTGAAGCTTTCTTT.

The V call is TRBV7-8, the J call TRBJ2-2, with TRBD2 matching 10 bases. The CDR3 runs to 16 residues. The germline V gene has CDR1 SGHVS and CDR2 FQNEAQ. The trim removed 3 bases at V and 0 bases at J, leaving 1 base unmatched. The CDR3 reads CASSFTSGTNTGELFF. The CDR3 nucleotides are TGTGCCAGCAGCTTCACTAGCGGGACGAACACCGGGGAGCTGTTTTTT.

This clone was observed a few times. This chain joins TRBV4-1 and TRBJ2-7; 9 bases fit TRBD1. The J segment lost 3 bases and the V segment lost 3 bases, leaving 9 bases of the junction unmatched. Germline V gives CDR1 MGHRA, CDR2 YSYEKL. The CDR3 covers 16 residues. The CDR3 sequence is CASSHPTGTGNYEQYF. CDR3 DNA: TGCGCCAGCAGCCATCCTACCGGGACAGGGAACTACGAGCAGTACTTC.

This chain uses TRBV7-2 with TRBJ2-3, with 12 bases lining up with TRBD2. V dropped 5 bases and J dropped 6; count of bases not matched to a gene: 6. Germline V gene lookup returns CDR1 SGHTA and CDR2 FQGNSA. The CDR3 has 15 residues. The CDR3 coding sequence is TGTGCCAGCAGCGCTGGACTAGCGGGGAGGGATACGCAGTATTTT. Translation gives CASSAGLAGRDTQYF.

This rearrangement joins TRBV4-1 to TRBJ2-3; 15 bases agree with TRBD2. CDR1 is MGHRA, CDR2 YSYEKL, per germline. CDR3 length: 17 amino acids. V was clipped by 4 bases and J by 5 bases; unmatched bases: 7. The CDR3 bases are TGCGCCAGCAGCCCTCGGACTAGCGGGGGGGCAGGAGATACGCAGTATTTT. This codes for CASSPRTSGGAGDTQYF.

The gene calls are TRBV28 and TRBJ2-6; D perhaps matches TRBD2 (7 bases). Germline CDR1 and CDR2: MDHEN and SYDVKM. V dropped 1 base and J dropped 0 bases, with 16 bases sitting between them. The CDR3 sequence is 19 residues long. CDR3 sequence (DNA): TGTGCCAGCAGTTTATATAGGGGGGGGAGGTTCTCTGGGGCCAACGTCCTGACTTTC. Its translation: CASSLYRGGRFSGANVLTF.

This chain connects TRBV28 to TRBJ2-5, with a tentative D call TRBD1 (6 bases). Trimming took 5 bases from V and 1 from J, leaving 14 bases between them. This CDR3 has 15 amino acids. The germline V gene has CDR1 MDHEN and CDR2 SYDVKM. CDR3 nucleotide sequence: TGTGCCAGCAGTCTCCCGGACAGCTTCCAAGAGACCCAGTACTTC. Protein: CASSLPDSFQETQYF.

This clone was seen a handful of times. The V and J genes are TRBV6-1 and TRBJ1-3; weak D call: TRBD1 (5 bases). This CDR3 region has 15 residues. V lost 5 bases, J lost 4 bases, and 15 bases lay in between. From germline, CDR1 is MNHNS and CDR2 SASEGT. The CDR3, as DNA: TGTGCCAGCAGTATCTCCGGGGCGGGAGGAAACACCATATATTTT. Its protein is CASSISGAGGNTIYF.